The text below deals with one T cell receptor beta chain. As yet, its antigen is unknown. The sample originates from a study of T cell responses to AZD1222 COVID-19 vaccine. Study background: Second-dose intervals of approximately 4 or approximately 12 weeks were pooled. Regarding the study as a whole: A mostly white British donor set with more females was recruited, and clonal diversity was possibly underestimated. Reports say nearly half of spike-specific TCRs go after unmutated variant regions. A rise in Spike-specific TCR breadth and depth followed two AZD1222 doses.

This table comes from immunoSEQ multiplex PCR, and its TCRdb copy is limited to in-frame clones, with some not included. This table has about 160,000 clones, 90% appearing once. The sequencing used peripheral blood, collected on day 0 of AZD1222 vaccination. This TCR was recovered from an adult in good health.

In nucleotides, the CDR3 is TGTGCCAGCAGCCTACGACAGGGACACAATCAGCCCCAGCATTTT. It is translated as CASSLRQGHNQPQHF. The V gene is TRBV7-2, the J gene TRBJ1-5, with 7 positions matching TRBD1. Trimming removed 5 bases from V and 3 bases from J; junction bases left unmatched: 7. The CDR3 sequence is 15 residues long. Germline V CDR1 and CDR2: SGHTA, FQGNSA.